The clone carrying this T cell receptor (beta chain) was detected many times. The record originates from a study of T cells in Graves' hyperthyroidism and ophthalmopathy. Study information: Peripheral blood was obtained at initial diagnosis, preceding any treatment.

Amplification of TCR beta CDR3 regions used RNA as the template. The TCR CDR3 was amplified in a first-round RT-PCR using the HTBI primer set. TCRdb fed the multiplex PCR reads into MiXCR, producing one record per CDR3 protein. The data hold 300,000 to 450,000 distinct CDR3 sequences, with 15% to 18% observed a single time. Exclusion of patients followed from uncontrolled infection, other autoimmune disease, pregnancy or lactation. Germline V lookup: CDR1 MNHEY, CDR2 SMNVEV (reference sequence). The CDR3 extends over 15 amino acids. J lost 8 bases, V lost 6 bases, and 9 bases had no gene match. The specimen was blood. This chain connects TRBV27 to TRBJ2-6; 8 bases agree with TRBD1. The TCR was taken from a woman between 18 and 30 years old with Graves' hyperthyroidism that later progressed to Graves' ophthalmopathy. The CDR3, as DNA: TGTGCCAGCAGCCGGACAGGGTTAGGGTCCAACGTCCTGACTTTC. Its protein product is CASSRTGLGSNVLTF.